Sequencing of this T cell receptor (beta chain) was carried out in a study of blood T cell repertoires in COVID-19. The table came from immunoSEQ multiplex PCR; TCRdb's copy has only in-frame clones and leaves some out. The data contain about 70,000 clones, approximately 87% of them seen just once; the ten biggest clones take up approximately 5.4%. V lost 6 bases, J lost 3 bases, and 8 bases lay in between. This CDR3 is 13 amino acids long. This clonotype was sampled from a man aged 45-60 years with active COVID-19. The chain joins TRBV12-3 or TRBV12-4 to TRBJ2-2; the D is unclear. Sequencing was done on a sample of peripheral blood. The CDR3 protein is CASSPPDTGELFF. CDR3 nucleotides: TGTGCCAGCAGCCCCCCAGACACCGGGGAGCTGTTTTTT.